One sample yielded the 9 T cell receptor beta chains listed below, sequenced in a study of CD8 T cells in ankylosing spondylitis. MiXCR was run by TCRdb on the 5' RACE reads, yielding one entry per CDR3 protein. The profile shows a few hundred thousand distinct CDR3 sequences, around 20% of them singletons. The source material was blood, either unsorted or a sorted T cell fraction (not recorded which). The origin of the receptors is a female donor with ankylosing spondylitis or in good health (not recorded which).

The chain employs TRBV20-1 and TRBJ1-1; D perhaps matches TRBD1 (5 bases). V was clipped by 3 bases and J by 6 bases, with 11 bases between them. The germline gives CDR1 DFQATT, CDR2 SNEGSKA (reference sequence). The CDR3 is 12 residues long. In DNA, the CDR3 is TGCAGTGCTAGGGCTGACAGCCCTGAAGCTTTCTTT. It yields the protein CSARADSPEAFF.

This clonotype was recorded at least ten times. V is TRBV12-3 or TRBV12-4 and J is TRBJ2-1, with D tentatively TRBD2 (6 bases). V was shortened by 6 bases and J by 5 bases, with 11 bases between the two germline ends. The CDR3 runs to 13 residues. CDR3 in DNA: TGTGCCAGCAGATTGACTAGTGACAATGAGCAGTTCTTC. It codes for CASRLTSDNEQFF.

The V gene is TRBV12-3 or TRBV12-4, the J gene TRBJ1-2; 9 bases line up with TRBD1. CDR3 length: 16 residues. Unmatched junction bases numbered 10, after V lost 1 base and J lost 7 bases. Here the CDR3 reads CASSLGFPGQGSGYTF. The DNA of the CDR3 is TGTGCCAGCAGTTTAGGATTTCCGGGACAGGGAAGTGGCTACACCTTC.

The V gene is TRBV6-2 or TRBV6-3, the J gene TRBJ2-5; a possible D gene is TRBD1 (6 bases). Germline CDR1 reads MNHEY; CDR2 reads SVGEGT. Trimming pared 11 bases from V and 2 bases from J, leaving 21 bases between. The CDR3 sequence is 15 residues long. CDR3 protein: CASETGLSGQETQYF. The DNA of the CDR3 is TGTGCCTCCGAGACAGGCCTTTCCGGGCAAGAGACCCAGTACTTC.

This chain uses TRBV12-3 or TRBV12-4 with TRBJ2-1; D might be TRBD1 (6 bases). Trimming cost V 6 bases and J 5 bases, with 17 bases left between them. The CDR3 sequence is 15 residues long. The CDR3 loop reads CASSPDSRDNNEQFF. CDR3 in DNA: TGTGCCAGCAGCCCAGACAGTCGGGACAACAATGAGCAGTTCTTC.

The chain links TRBV20-1 to TRBJ2-5; D is perhaps TRBD1 or TRBD2 (6 bases each). CDR1 and CDR2 from the germline V gene are DFQATT and SNEGSKA (reference sequence). The CDR3 totals 16 residues. Trimming shortened V by 4 bases and J by 1 base, and 19 bases separated the two germline ends. This CDR3 is CSAISPRGAVQETQYF. The CDR3 DNA reads as TGCAGTGCTATCTCCCCTAGGGGGGCGGTCCAAGAGACCCAGTACTTC.

The J gene is TRBJ2-7, the V gene TRBV6-2 or TRBV6-3, with TRBD1 matching 8 bases. In germline, CDR1 is MNHEY, CDR2 SVGEGT. This CDR3 region has 15 residues. The ends lost 2 bases at V and 7 bases at J; junction bases unmatched: 10. The CDR3: CASSYARTGSGEQYF. DNA for the CDR3: TGTGCCAGCAGTTACGCACGGACAGGGTCTGGTGAGCAGTACTTC.

V is TRBV5-1 and J is TRBJ2-2, with a tentative D call TRBD1 (6 bases). CDR3 length equals 15 residues. The V and J ends lost 1 base and 7 bases respectively, with 14 bases between them. Looked up from germline, CDR1 is SGHRS and CDR2 is YFSETQ. In DNA, the CDR3 is TGCGCCAGCAGCTTGTATTCCAGGGGAGACGGGGAGCTGTTTTTT. Translation: CASSLYSRGDGELFF.

This clonotype showed up many times. V and J are TRBV5-1 and TRBJ2-5; tentative D call: TRBD1 (5 bases). Germline V gene lookup returns CDR1 SGHRS and CDR2 YFSETQ. This CDR3 region has 15 residues. Deletions cut 2 bases from V and 5 bases from J, with 16 bases between. The CDR3 bases are TGCGCCAGCAGCTTCAGGGTCGGATCGATGGAGACCCAGTACTTC. Translation: CASSFRVGSMETQYF.